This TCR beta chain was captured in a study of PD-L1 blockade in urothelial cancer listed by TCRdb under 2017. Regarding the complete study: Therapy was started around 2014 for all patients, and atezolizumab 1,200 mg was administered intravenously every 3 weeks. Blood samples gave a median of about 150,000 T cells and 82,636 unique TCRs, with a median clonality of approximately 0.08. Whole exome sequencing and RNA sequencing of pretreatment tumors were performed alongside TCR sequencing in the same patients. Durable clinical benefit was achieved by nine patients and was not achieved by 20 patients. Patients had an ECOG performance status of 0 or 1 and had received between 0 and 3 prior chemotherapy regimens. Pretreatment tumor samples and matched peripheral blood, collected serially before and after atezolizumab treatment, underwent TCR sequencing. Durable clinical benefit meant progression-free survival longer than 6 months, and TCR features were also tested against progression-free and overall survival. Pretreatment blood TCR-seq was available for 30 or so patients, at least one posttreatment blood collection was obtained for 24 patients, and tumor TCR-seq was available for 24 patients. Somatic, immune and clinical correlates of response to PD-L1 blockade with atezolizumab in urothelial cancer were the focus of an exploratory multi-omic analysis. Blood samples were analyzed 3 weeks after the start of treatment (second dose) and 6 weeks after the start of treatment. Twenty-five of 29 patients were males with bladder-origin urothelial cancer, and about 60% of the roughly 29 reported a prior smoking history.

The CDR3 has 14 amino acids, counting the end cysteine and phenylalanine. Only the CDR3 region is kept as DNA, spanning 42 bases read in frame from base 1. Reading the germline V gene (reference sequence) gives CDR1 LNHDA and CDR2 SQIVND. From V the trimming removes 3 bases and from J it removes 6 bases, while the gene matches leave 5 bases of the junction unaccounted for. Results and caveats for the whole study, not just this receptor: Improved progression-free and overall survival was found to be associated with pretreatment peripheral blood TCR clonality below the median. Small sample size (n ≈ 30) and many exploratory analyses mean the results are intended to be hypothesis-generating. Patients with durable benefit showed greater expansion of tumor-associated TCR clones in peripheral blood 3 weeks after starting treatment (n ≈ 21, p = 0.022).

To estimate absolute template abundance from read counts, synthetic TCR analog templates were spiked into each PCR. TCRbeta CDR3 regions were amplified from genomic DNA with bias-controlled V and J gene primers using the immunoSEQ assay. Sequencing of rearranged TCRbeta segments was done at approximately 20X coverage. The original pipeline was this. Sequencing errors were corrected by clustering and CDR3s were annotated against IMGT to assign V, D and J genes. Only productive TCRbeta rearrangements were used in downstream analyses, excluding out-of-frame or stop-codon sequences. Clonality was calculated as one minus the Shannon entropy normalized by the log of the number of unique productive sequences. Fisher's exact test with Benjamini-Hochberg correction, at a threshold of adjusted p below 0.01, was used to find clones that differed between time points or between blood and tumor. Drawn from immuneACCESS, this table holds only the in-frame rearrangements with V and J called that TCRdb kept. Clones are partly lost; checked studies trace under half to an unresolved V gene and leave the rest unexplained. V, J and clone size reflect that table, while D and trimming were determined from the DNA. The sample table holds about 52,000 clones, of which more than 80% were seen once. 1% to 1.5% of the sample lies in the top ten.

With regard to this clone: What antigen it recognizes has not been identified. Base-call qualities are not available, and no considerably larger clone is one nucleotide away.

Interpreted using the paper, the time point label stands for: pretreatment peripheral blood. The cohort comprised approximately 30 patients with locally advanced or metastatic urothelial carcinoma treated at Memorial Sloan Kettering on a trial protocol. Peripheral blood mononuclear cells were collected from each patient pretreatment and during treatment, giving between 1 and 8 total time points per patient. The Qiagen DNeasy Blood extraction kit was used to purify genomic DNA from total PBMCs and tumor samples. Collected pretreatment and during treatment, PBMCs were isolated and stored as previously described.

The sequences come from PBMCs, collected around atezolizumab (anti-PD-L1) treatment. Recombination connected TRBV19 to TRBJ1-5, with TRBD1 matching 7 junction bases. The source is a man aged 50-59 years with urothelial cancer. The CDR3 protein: CASSIGGDSQPQHF. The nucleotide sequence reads TGTGCCAGTAGTATTGGAGGGGACAGTCAGCCCCAGCATTTT.